This T cell receptor beta chain derives from a study of blood T cell repertoires in COVID-19. The table came from immunoSEQ multiplex PCR; TCRdb's copy has only in-frame clones and leaves some out. The table shows under 250,000 clones, with roughly 85% occurring only once. The sample taken for sequencing was peripheral blood. The sequence was obtained from a man aged 50-60 years who had recovered from COVID-19.

CDR3 nucleotides: TGTGCCAGCAGCGACGGAGGCTCTGGAAACACCATATATTTT. This sequence encodes CASSDGGSGNTIYF. The rearrangement joins TRBV6-6 to TRBJ1-3; D remains unclear. The CDR3 extends over 14 amino acids. In germline, CDR1 is MNHNY, CDR2 SVGAGI (reference sequence). The V end lost 6 bases, the J end lost 0 bases, and 9 bases lay between the germline ends.